The sequence of this TCR beta chain was determined in a study of long-term antiretroviral therapy in people with HIV. The run of the v3.0 immunoSEQ assay was at survey level. Samples were sequenced targeting about 40,000-50,000 T-cell genomes each. Using immunoSEQ multiplex PCR, the repertoire was profiled, and TCRdb retains in-frame clones only, with some absent. The sample holds 25,000 to 30,000 clones, around 87% seen once. This clone was recorded a few times. The junction differs from germline at one of its ends, possibly a read error. Looked up from germline, CDR1 is MGHRA and CDR2 is YSYEKL. The CDR3 is 16 residues long.

The rearrangement uses TRBV4-1 and TRBJ2-7; 8 nucleotides agree with TRBD2. The sequence was obtained from a woman aged 18-29 years with HIV. Sequenced here: unsorted PBMCs, sampled 0.5 years after starting antiretroviral therapy. The CDR3 nucleotides read TGCGCCAGCAGCCAAGTAGCCGGGAGGGCCTCCAACGAGCAGTACTTC. Its translation is CASSQVAGRASNEQYF.